What follows are 22 T cell receptor beta chains derived from one specimen sequenced in a study of T cell changes during pregnancy in multiple sclerosis. Clones were sequenced by immunoSEQ multiplex PCR, and TCRdb holds only the in-frame ones, with some missing. The sample has 90,000 or so clones; roughly 90% are singletons. Specimen: peripheral blood, collected before pregnancy. These receptors were taken from a female donor with multiple sclerosis, enrolled in a pregnancy study.

As for this clone: One end of the junction varies from germline; a read error may be responsible. The V call is TRBV2, the J call TRBJ2-2; a weak D match, TRBD1 (7 bases). Germline V gives CDR1 SNHLY, CDR2 FYNNEI. There are 17 residues in the CDR3. The CDR3 loop is CASSEARDSPGTGELFF. CDR3 nucleotide sequence: TGTGCCAGCAGCGAAGCGCGGGACAGCCCGGGAACCGGGGAGCTGTTTTTT.

This clone appeared once. The genes are TRBV18 and TRBJ2-2; D is possibly TRBD2 (6 bases). The CDR3 has 16 residues. Trimming took off 3 bases at V and 0 bases at J, with 11 bases between the two ends. Germline V gene data show CDR1 as KGHSH and CDR2 as LQKENI. This CDR3 is CASSPPGTSNTGELFF. The DNA of the CDR3 is TGTGCCAGCTCACCTCCAGGGACTTCGAACACCGGGGAGCTGTTTTTT.

The chain links TRBV5-1 to TRBJ1-1; a weak D match, TRBD1 (6 bases). The CDR3 runs to 16 residues. V lost 3 bases to trimming and J lost 3 bases, with 18 bases between them. From germline, CDR1 is SGHRS and CDR2 YFSETQ. DNA for the CDR3: TGCGCCAGCAGCTCGAAGACAGGCTCCCGGGACACTGAAGCTTTCTTT. Its translation is CASSSKTGSRDTEAFF. The full variable domain, rest sourced from reference TRBV5-1 and TRBJ1-1, is KAGVTQTPRYLIKTRGQQVTLSCSPISGHRSVSWYQQTPGQGLQFLFEYFSETQRNKGNFPGRFSGRQFSNSRSEMNVSTLELGDSALYLCASSSKTGSRDTEAFFGQGTRLTVV.

This clone was observed a few times. The chain carries TRBV9 and TRBJ2-1, with D possibly matching TRBD2 (6 bases). The CDR3 contains 16 residues. Looked up from germline, CDR1 is SGDLS and CDR2 is YYNGEE. V was trimmed by 0 bases and J by 0 bases, leaving 10 bases between them. CDR3 protein: CASSVAGGSSYNEQFF. For the CDR3, the DNA is TGTGCCAGCAGCGTAGCAGGAGGGAGCTCCTACAATGAGCAGTTCTTC.

The J gene is TRBJ2-1, the V gene TRBV11-2; tentative D call: TRBD2 (6 bases). V was pared by 8 bases and J by 7 bases, with 18 bases between. From germline, CDR1 is SGHAT and CDR2 FQNNGV. The CDR3 is 14 amino acids. CDR3 residues: CASAPGDFGNEQFF. CDR3 DNA sequence: TGTGCCAGCGCGCCGGGGGACTTCGGGAATGAGCAGTTCTTC.

The chain joins TRBV19 to TRBJ2-1; the match to TRBD2 covers 10 bases. With 4 bases clipped from V and 1 base from J, the junction kept 10 bases outside the gene matches. CDR3 length: 18 residues. Per the germline V gene, CDR1 is LNHDA and CDR2 is SQIVND (reference sequence). The CDR3 reads CASSTLAGAYGSYNEQFF. As DNA, the CDR3 is TGTGCCAGTAGTACGCTAGCGGGAGCCTACGGGTCCTACAATGAGCAGTTCTTC. The full variable domain, rest sourced from reference TRBV19 and TRBJ2-1, is DGGITQSPKYLFRKEGQNVTLSCEQNLNHDAMYWYRQDPGQGLRLIYYSQIVNDFQKGDIAEGYSVSREKKESFPLTVTSAQKNPTAFYLCASSTLAGAYGSYNEQFFGPGTRLTVL.

This chain links TRBV27 with TRBJ2-5; D unresolved. V lost 8 bases and J 7 bases, leaving 8 bases between the germline ends. The CDR3 is 10 residues long. Germline V gene sequence: CDR1 MNHEY, CDR2 SMNVEV (reference sequence). The CDR3 reads CASGSGTQYF. CDR3 nucleotides: TGTGCCAGCGGGTCAGGGACCCAGTACTTC.

V usage is TRBV5-1 and J usage is TRBJ2-1, with D possibly being TRBD1 (8 bases). V was trimmed by 2 bases and J by 6 bases, leaving 15 bases between them. Germline V gene sequence: CDR1 SGHRS, CDR2 YFSETQ. The CDR3 is 15 residues long. Written as DNA, the CDR3 is TGCGCCAGCAGCTTAGGACAGGGAGGGGGCAATGAGCAGTTCTTC. Translation gives CASSLGQGGGNEQFF.

In this sample, this clone turned up once. CDR3 coding DNA: TGTGCCAGCAGTGACAATATAGCGCCCCGTCAGGATGAGCAGTTCTTC. Translated: CASSDNIAPRQDEQFF. This chain uses TRBV25-1 with TRBJ2-1; D possibly corresponds to TRBD2 (5 bases). The CDR3 spans 16 residues. Germline CDR1 MGHDK, CDR2 SYGVNS. Trimming removed 3 bases from V and 8 bases from J, with 20 bases in between.

V and J are TRBV28 and TRBJ1-5, with D possibly being TRBD1 (5 bases). V was clipped by 2 bases and J by 4 bases, with 9 bases between them. The germline gives CDR1 MDHEN, CDR2 SYDVKM. The CDR3 runs to 14 residues. CDR3 in DNA: TGTGCCAGCAGTTTAGAAGGGGCGAATCAGCCCCAGCATTTT. This encodes CASSLEGANQPQHF.

This chain joins TRBV15 and TRBJ1-1; D is unresolved. The CDR3 runs to 13 residues. V gave up 4 bases and J gave up 1 base, with 7 bases separating them. Germline CDR1 and CDR2: LNHNV and YYDKDF (reference sequence). The CDR3 DNA reads TGTGCCACCAGCAAGCCCACGAACACTGAAGCTTTCTTT. Encoded protein: CATSKPTNTEAFF.

V usage is TRBV4-1 and J usage is TRBJ2-7, with D possibly TRBD2 on 6 matching bases. Trimming pared 1 base from V and 5 bases from J, leaving 15 bases between. This CDR3 has 15 amino acids. Germline values: CDR1 MGHRA, CDR2 YSYEKL. CDR3 in DNA: TGCGCCAGCAGCCAAGTACTTCAGGACTACGACGAGCAGTACTTC. Amino acids: CASSQVLQDYDEQYF.

This clone was seen only a few times. The chain employs TRBV15 and TRBJ1-1; D not resolved. Germline lookup yields CDR1 LNHNV and CDR2 YYDKDF (reference sequence). Trimming removed 3 bases at V and 5 bases at J, with 10 bases between. This CDR3 comprises 13 residues. The CDR3 nucleotides are TGTGCCACCAGCAGGTCTCCGGGGACTGAAGCTTTCTTT. Amino acid sequence: CATSRSPGTEAFF.

This clone was observed a handful of times. The V and J genes are TRBV9 and TRBJ2-7; the D gene is possibly TRBD1 (5 bases). This CDR3 has 14 residues. V lost 1 base and J 0 bases, leaving 8 bases between the germline ends. Germline V CDR1 and CDR2: SGDLS, YYNGEE. The CDR3 loop reads CASSVSGNSYEQYF. The CDR3, as DNA: TGTGCCAGCAGCGTATCAGGGAACTCCTACGAGCAGTACTTC.

Only one count was recorded for this clone. CDR3 sequence reads: CAISELDTQYF. The CDR3 bases are TGTGCCATCAGTGAACTAGATACGCAGTATTTT. The chain couples TRBV10-3 to TRBJ2-3; D is uncertain. Trimming pared 3 bases from V and 5 bases from J, leaving 3 bases between. This CDR3 comprises 11 residues. Germline CDR1 reads ENHRY; CDR2 reads SYGVKD.

V and J are TRBV7-6 and TRBJ2-1; 9 bases fit TRBD1. The CDR3 has 13 amino acids. V was pared by 4 bases and J by 6 bases, with 1 base of the junction left unmatched. Looked up from germline, CDR1 is SGHVS and CDR2 is FNYEAQ. This CDR3 reads CASSSDRGNEQFF. The CDR3 nucleotides read TGTGCCAGCAGCTCGGACAGGGGCAATGAGCAGTTCTTC.

The chain is built from TRBV13 and TRBJ2-5, with no clear D. Germline V gene data show CDR1 as PRHDT and CDR2 as FYEKMQ (reference sequence). The CDR3 has 15 residues. V was cut by 2 bases and J by 5 bases, with 15 bases left in between. CDR3 DNA sequence: TGTGCCAGCAGCTTAACCCCCGGTCAACGGGAGACCCAGTACTTC. This encodes CASSLTPGQRETQYF. Together with reference TRBV13 and TRBJ2-5, the CDR3 gives the full variable domain: AAGVIQSPRHLIKEKRETATLKCYPIPRHDTVYWYQQGPGQDPQFLISFYEKMQSDKGSIPDRFSAQQFSDYHSELNMSSLELGDSALYFCASSLTPGQRETQYFGPGTRLLVL.

Concerning this clone itself: At the DNA level, this CDR3 is encoded by other sequences in the same sample as well. V is TRBV7-8 and J is TRBJ1-2; 10 bases fit TRBD1. This CDR3 spans 14 amino acids. J gave up 4 bases and V 1 base, and 0 bases lay outside the gene matches. Looked up from germline, CDR1 is SGHVS and CDR2 is FQNEAQ. Here the CDR3 DNA reads TGTGCCAGCAGCTTAGGGGACAGGGGCTATGGCTACACCTTC. It specifies CASSLGDRGYGYTF.

The gene calls are TRBV27 and TRBJ2-7; a weak D match, TRBD1 (5 bases). The CDR3 consists of 13 residues. Germline assignment: CDR1 MNHEY and CDR2 SMNVEV (reference sequence). Trimming stripped 5 bases from V and 2 bases from J, with 10 bases between. In DNA, the CDR3 is TGTGCCAGCAGTCCAAGGGGCCCCTACGAGCAGTACTTC. It translates to CASSPRGPYEQYF.

V is TRBV28 and J is TRBJ2-2; 8 nucleotides align to TRBD1. V was pared by 6 bases and J by 4 bases, with 4 bases of the junction left unmatched. The CDR3 length is 14 residues. Germline V gene sequence: CDR1 MDHEN, CDR2 SYDVKM. The CDR3 DNA reads TGTGCCAGCAGCCACAGGGGGGCCACCGGGGAGCTGTTTTTT. It is translated as CASSHRGATGELFF. The entire variable domain, with the rest obtained from reference TRBV28 and TRBJ2-2, is as follows: DVKVTQSSRYLVKRTGEKVFLECVQDMDHENMFWYRQDPGLGLRLIYFSYDVKMKEKGDIPEGYSVSREKKERFSLILESASTNQTSMYLCASSHRGATGELFFGEGSRLTVL.

This clone was seen a handful of times. The chain couples TRBV5-1 to TRBJ1-3; possibly TRBD1 for D (6 bases). V was pared by 2 bases and J by 8 bases, with 11 bases between. The CDR3 has 13 residues. CDR1 and CDR2 from the germline V gene are SGHRS and YFSETQ. CDR3 residues: CASSLNRADTIYF. The CDR3 DNA reads TGCGCCAGCAGCTTAAACAGGGCGGACACCATATATTTT.

The rearrangement links TRBV6-1 to TRBJ2-7; a possible D gene is TRBD1 (6 bases). The V end lost 7 bases, the J end lost 9 bases, and 13 bases lay between the germline ends. This CDR3 contains 11 residues. Germline V gene sequence: CDR1 MNHNS, CDR2 SASEGT. CDR3 in DNA: TGTGCCAGCATACAGGGCGCTGGGCAGTACTTC. Translation gives CASIQGAGQYF.